Presented here are 27 T cell receptor beta chains from one specimen sequenced in a study of blood T cell repertoires in COVID-19. Assay: immunoSEQ multiplex PCR; the TCRdb copy retains only in-frame clones and omits some. This sample carries 65,000 or so clones, 80% to 90% of them seen once, and the ten largest clones take more than 13%. Sequences were obtained from peripheral blood. These receptor sequences come from a man older than 75 with acute or convalescent COVID-19.

CDR3 in amino acids: CASSYSWGRTDTQYF. The CDR3 DNA follows: TGTGCCAGCAGTTACTCGTGGGGGCGGACAGATACGCAGTATTTT. The chain links TRBV6-5 to TRBJ2-3, with D possibly being TRBD1 (6 bases). This CDR3 has 15 amino acids. V gave up 0 bases and J gave up 3 bases, with 10 bases separating them. Germline-derived CDR1 and CDR2 are MNHEY and SVGAGI.

The chain links TRBV11-3 to TRBJ1-1, with D possibly being TRBD1 (5 bases). Trimming stripped 5 bases from V and 0 bases from J, with 7 bases between. CDR1 and CDR2 from the germline V gene are SGHNT and YENEEA. The CDR3 runs to 13 residues. The CDR3 DNA is TGTGCCAGCAGCCCGACAGTGAACACTGAAGCTTTCTTT. Its protein is CASSPTVNTEAFF.

V usage is TRBV2 and J usage is TRBJ2-5, with 10 bases aligning to TRBD2. V trimming: 6 bases; J trimming: 4 bases; junction bases outside the gene matches: 8. The CDR3 consists of 15 residues. Looked up from germline, CDR1 is SNHLY and CDR2 is FYNNEI. The CDR3 spells CASRRSSGGSETQYF. DNA of the CDR3: TGTGCCAGCAGGAGGTCTAGCGGGGGTTCAGAGACCCAGTACTTC.

This sequence joins TRBV15 and TRBJ1-1; possible D gene TRBD1, 5 bases. The CDR3 has 16 amino acids. V lost 0 bases, J lost 1 base, and 12 bases lay in between. Germline CDR1 and CDR2: LNHNV and YYDKDF (reference sequence). The CDR3, as DNA: TGTGCCACCAGCAGAGATATGGGGCATCAGAACACTGAAGCTTTCTTT. Its translation: CATSRDMGHQNTEAFF.

The chain couples TRBV3-1 (or the pseudogene TRBV3-2) to TRBJ1-4; maybe TRBD1 (6 bases). CDR1 and CDR2 (germline): LGHDT, YNNKEL (reference sequence). V shed 9 bases and J shed 8 bases, with 16 bases lying between them. This CDR3 is 13 amino acids long. Here the CDR3 DNA reads TGTGCCAGTTCCGCGGGGGCGGGCGAAAAACTGTTTTTT. Encoded protein: CASSAGAGEKLFF.

The chain couples TRBV2 to TRBJ2-5, with 7 bases aligning to TRBD2. The V and J ends lost 6 bases and 1 base, in that order; junction bases with no gene match: 5. Germline V gene lookup returns CDR1 SNHLY and CDR2 FYNNEI. This CDR3 spans 14 amino acids. CDR3 DNA sequence: TGTGCCAGCAGGCCTCCTAGCGGCCAAGAGACCCAGTACTTC. Protein: CASRPPSGQETQYF.

The chain uses TRBV7-2 and TRBJ1-5, with TRBD1 identical over 7 bases. The CDR3 length is 15 residues. J gave up 3 bases and V 1 base, and 3 bases lay outside the gene matches. Per germline, CDR1 SGHTA and CDR2 FQGNSA. In DNA form, the CDR3 reads TGTGCCAGCAGCTTAGGGGGACAGCACAATCAGCCCCAGCATTTT. Protein sequence: CASSLGGQHNQPQHF.

This clone was seen once. CDR3 residues: CASSAGQGNYNEQFF. CDR3 nucleotides: TGTGCCAGCAGCGCGGGACAGGGGAACTACAATGAGCAGTTCTTC. The rearrangement uses TRBV5-4 and TRBJ2-1, with TRBD1 identical over 10 bases. The germline CDR1 and CDR2 sequences are SGHNT and YYREEE (reference sequence). The CDR3 has 15 residues. With V trimmed by 4 bases and J by 3 bases, 4 bases remained unmatched.

The chain carries TRBV5-1 and TRBJ2-2; possible D gene TRBD2, 5 bases. V lost 5 bases and J lost 6, with 14 bases in between. Germline V gives CDR1 SGHRS, CDR2 YFSETQ. This CDR3 contains 14 residues. The CDR3 loop is CASSSDLAAGELFF. CDR3 coding DNA: TGCGCCAGCAGTTCCGACCTAGCTGCCGGGGAGCTGTTTTTT.

The chain has TRBV7-9 and TRBJ2-7; D is ambiguous. In germline, CDR1 is SEHNR, CDR2 FQNEAQ (reference sequence). The CDR3 has 12 amino acids. The V end lost 6 bases, the J end lost 5 bases, and 11 bases lay between the germline ends. The CDR3 reads CASRRDTHEQYF. CDR3 coding DNA: TGTGCCAGCAGGCGAGATACCCACGAGCAGTACTTC.

The chain links TRBV3-1 (or the pseudogene TRBV3-2) to TRBJ2-1; TRBD2 aligns across 7 bases. This CDR3 spans 15 amino acids. CDR1 LGHDT and CDR2 YNNKEL come from the germline V gene (reference sequence). Trimming took 1 base from V and 2 from J; bases not matched to a gene: 2. In DNA, the CDR3 is TGTGCCAGCAGCCAAGGCCTAGCGGCCTACAATGAGCAGTTCTTC. Protein product: CASSQGLAAYNEQFF.

This rearrangement joins TRBV18 to TRBJ1-4; D not certain. V was shortened by 3 bases and J by 8 bases, with 13 bases between the two germline ends. CDR3 length: 14 amino acids. Germline loops: CDR1 KGHSH, CDR2 LQKENI. The CDR3 coding sequence is TGTGCCAGCTCACCCGGACGGGAAGGCGAAAAACTGTTTTTT. Its protein is CASSPGREGEKLFF.

The J gene is TRBJ2-4, the V gene TRBV7-8, with D tentatively TRBD2 (6 bases). The CDR3 contains 17 residues. Germline CDR1 reads SGHVS; CDR2 reads FQNEAQ. V lost 2 bases and J lost 0, with 14 bases in between. The CDR3 spells CASSLNDRGLAKNIQYF. The CDR3 nucleotides read TGTGCCAGCAGCTTAAACGACCGGGGGTTAGCCAAAAACATTCAGTACTTC.

The chain links TRBV5-1 to TRBJ1-6, with 7 positions matching TRBD1. The CDR3 spans 14 residues. Germline CDR1 reads SGHRS; CDR2 reads YFSETQ. V lost 6 bases to trimming and J lost 6 bases; unmatched junction nucleotides: 6. The CDR3 region has the DNA TGCGCCAGCACCACCGGGACAGCTAATTCACCCCTCCACTTT. Translated: CASTTGTANSPLHF.

As concerns this clone: Sequence at one end of the junction differs from germline and may be a read error. Other DNA variants within this sample encode the same CDR3. This chain uses TRBV7-9 with TRBJ1-3; no firm D call. From germline, CDR1 is SEHNR and CDR2 FQNEAQ (reference sequence). This CDR3 has 15 amino acids. CDR3 in amino acids: CASSLTSVSGNTIYF. The CDR3 DNA reads TGTGCCAGCAGCTTAACGAGCGTCTCTGGGAACACCATATATTTT.

This clone was counted once. The chain uses TRBV19 and TRBJ1-1; no reliable D call. V was pared by 5 bases and J by 11 bases, with 18 bases between. CDR1 LNHDA and CDR2 SQIVND come from the germline V gene (reference sequence). This CDR3 is built from 13 residues. The CDR3 sequence: CASSFLSPAGAFF. For the CDR3, the DNA is TGTGCCAGTAGTTTTCTGTCCCCGGCGGGGGCTTTCTTT.

The chain has TRBV6-4 and TRBJ1-2; D gene ambiguous. CDR1 and CDR2 (germline): MRHNA, SNTAGT. V was cut by 6 bases and J by 1 base, with 12 bases left in between. The CDR3 length is 14 residues. The CDR3 sequence: CASRRVFLNYGYTF. The DNA for the CDR3 is TGTGCCAGCAGGAGGGTATTCCTTAACTATGGCTACACCTTC.

The chain links TRBV30 to TRBJ2-1; 11 positions agree with TRBD2. The CDR3 has 15 amino acids. Looked up from germline, CDR1 is GTSNPN and CDR2 is SVGIG (reference sequence). The junction had 6 bases not matched to a gene; V was cut back by 0 bases and J by 8 bases. This CDR3 is CAWSVRLAGGDEQFF. CDR3 nucleotides: TGTGCCTGGAGTGTACGGCTAGCGGGGGGCGATGAGCAGTTCTTC.

J is TRBJ2-2 and V is TRBV9; 10 bases line up with TRBD2. V dropped 0 bases and J dropped 6; count of bases not matched to a gene: 5. This CDR3 spans 16 amino acids. Germline-derived CDR1 and CDR2 are SGDLS and YYNGEE. CDR3 in amino acids: CASSVVSGGASGELFF. CDR3 DNA: TGTGCCAGCAGCGTAGTGAGCGGGGGGGCTTCCGGGGAGCTGTTTTTT.

This chain connects TRBV14 to TRBJ1-1; 7 bases agree with TRBD1. V shed 0 bases and J 6 bases; nucleotides not matched to a gene: 10. Germline V gene data show CDR1 as SGHDN and CDR2 as FVKESK. There are 16 residues in the CDR3. The CDR3 is CASSQEGTVRFSEAFF. The CDR3 DNA sequence: TGTGCCAGCAGCCAAGAAGGGACAGTTCGGTTCTCTGAAGCTTTCTTT.

The chain joins TRBV21-1 to TRBJ2-5; TRBD2 was called by the table and not checked on the DNA. TRBV21-1 is listed as a pseudogene. There are 16 residues in the CDR3. The DNA of the CDR3 is TGTGCCAGCAGCCTCCGGTCTTGGGGAGGGCAAGAGACCCAGTACTTC. It yields the protein CASSLRSWGGQETQYF.

The chain uses TRBV5-8 and TRBJ2-5; D gene ambiguous. CDR3 size: 13 residues. Germline V CDR1 and CDR2: SGHTS, YDEGEE. V shed 6 bases and J shed 0 bases, with 9 bases lying between them. CDR3 region: CASNDMYQETQYF. Written as DNA, the CDR3 is TGTGCCAGCAATGACATGTACCAAGAGACCCAGTACTTC.

The gene calls are TRBV10-3 and TRBJ2-5, with a tentative D call TRBD1 (5 bases). Per the germline V gene, CDR1 is ENHRY and CDR2 is SYGVKD. V was trimmed by 6 bases and J by 2 bases, leaving 19 bases between them. The CDR3 spans 16 residues. The chain's CDR3 is CAISSVGQGLQETQYF. For the CDR3, the DNA is TGTGCCATCAGCAGTGTTGGGCAGGGATTACAAGAGACCCAGTACTTC.

The chain has TRBV30 and TRBJ1-3, with 8 bases aligning to TRBD1. V lost 2 bases, J lost 2 bases, and 5 bases stayed unmatched. Looked up from germline, CDR1 is GTSNPN and CDR2 is SVGIG (reference sequence). The CDR3 loop spans 15 amino acids. The CDR3 nucleotides read TGTGCCTGGAGTAAGCAGGGGGCAGCTGGAAACACCATATATTTT. Residues: CAWSKQGAAGNTIYF.

The chain joins TRBV14 to TRBJ1-2; 11 nucleotides align to TRBD1. After removal of 6 bases from V and 8 bases from J, the junction contained 8 bases not matched to a gene. The germline CDR1 and CDR2 sequences are SGHDN and FVKESK. The CDR3 extends over 14 amino acids. CDR3 amino acids: CASRADRGLGGYTF. The CDR3 region has the DNA TGTGCCAGCAGAGCGGACAGGGGGCTGGGAGGCTACACCTTC.

The CDR3 bases are TGCAGCGTCCTAGCGGGGGGTCTATACAATGAGCAGTTCTTC. This gives the protein CSVLAGGLYNEQFF. J is TRBJ2-1 and V is TRBV29-1; 11 bases map to TRBD2. The CDR3 loop spans 14 amino acids. Germline V gives CDR1 SQVTM, CDR2 ANQGSEA. V lost 6 bases and J lost 4; bases outside the gene matches: 5.

The V and J genes are TRBV19 and TRBJ1-2; 9 bases are a match to TRBD1. CDR3 length: 15 amino acids. From germline, CDR1 is LNHDA and CDR2 SQIVND (reference sequence). With V trimmed by 4 bases and J by 4 bases, 7 bases remained unmatched. CDR3 sequence: CASSTTGGRSYGYTF. The CDR3 bases are TGTGCCAGTAGTACGACAGGGGGGCGATCCTATGGCTACACCTTC.